Below, 16 T cell receptor beta chains from the same sample are listed, as sequenced in a study of T cell changes during pregnancy in multiple sclerosis. Clones were read by immunoSEQ multiplex PCR, and TCRdb kept only the in-frame ones, dropping some. The sample consists of approximately 100,000 clones, about 90% of them appearing once. The specimen was peripheral blood, collected after pregnancy. The receptors were gathered from a female donor with multiple sclerosis, enrolled in a pregnancy study.

The rearrangement uses TRBV28 and TRBJ1-2; the match to TRBD1 covers 7 bases. This CDR3 region has 12 residues. J gave up 8 bases and V 6 bases, and 6 bases lay outside the gene matches. Germline V lookup: CDR1 MDHEN, CDR2 SYDVKM. CDR3 residues: CASRYDRAGYTF. Written as DNA, the CDR3 is TGTGCCAGCAGATACGACAGGGCGGGCTACACCTTC.

The chain uses TRBV7-8 and TRBJ2-5, with 8 bases matching TRBD2. V lost 4 bases, J lost 5 bases, and 18 bases stayed unmatched. The CDR3 covers 18 residues. The germline gives CDR1 SGHVS, CDR2 FQNEAQ. CDR3 sequence (DNA): TGTGCCAGCAGCTCCCCCCGAGGTATCGGGGGGGGCCGTGAGACCCAGTACTTC. This encodes CASSSPRGIGGGRETQYF.

This sequence joins TRBV6-5 and TRBJ1-1; D gene unclear. The CDR3 runs 13 residues. Germline V lookup: CDR1 MNHEY, CDR2 SVGAGI. Trimming shortened V by 6 bases and J by 1 base, and 9 bases separated the two germline ends. DNA of the CDR3: TGTGCCAGCAGCCTAACCCGGAACACTGAAGCTTTCTTT. Translation gives CASSLTRNTEAFF.

This sequence joins TRBV30 and TRBJ2-3; D is possibly TRBD2 (5 bases). There are 14 residues in the CDR3. Germline V gene sequence: CDR1 GTSNPN, CDR2 SVGIG (reference sequence). The V end was cut by 4 bases, the J end by 6 bases, with 17 bases between. The CDR3 sequence: CAWTAGISLDTQYF. CDR3 bases: TGTGCCTGGACGGCGGGCATAAGCTTGGATACGCAGTATTTT.

The chain recombines TRBV5-1 with TRBJ1-6, with 8 nucleotides matching TRBD1. This CDR3 contains 15 residues. Trimming cost V 2 bases and J 7 bases; bases outside gene matches: 5. The V gene's germline CDR1 is SGHRS and CDR2 YFSETQ. Written as DNA, the CDR3 is TGCGCCAGCAGCTTCGAGGGACAGGAGAATTCACCCCTCCACTTT. Translating it yields CASSFEGQENSPLHF.

In its sample, this clone was seen once. V usage is TRBV21-1 and J usage is TRBJ2-3; the table's D call, TRBD1, was not checked against the DNA. TRBV21-1 is noted as a pseudogene. The CDR3 is 15 residues long. CDR3 sequence reads: CASSRTGASTDTQYF. DNA of the CDR3: TGTGCCAGCAGCAGAACAGGGGCTAGCACAGATACGCAGTATTTT.

The chain is built from TRBV6-6 and TRBJ2-7; 12 bases map to TRBD2. Trimming at V came to 4 bases and at J to 4 bases, leaving 8 bases not matched to a gene. This CDR3 contains 16 residues. CDR1 and CDR2 from the germline V gene are MNHNY and SVGAGI (reference sequence). As DNA, the CDR3 is TGTGCCAGCAGTTTAGGATTAGGACTAGCGGGGTACGAGCAGTACTTC. Amino acids: CASSLGLGLAGYEQYF.

As for this clone: Other nucleotide sequences in the sample specify the same CDR3. The V and J genes are TRBV20-1 and TRBJ2-3; D is uncertain. With 6 bases removed from V and 2 bases from J, the gap between germline ends came to 6 bases. The length of the CDR3 is 11 residues. CDR1 and CDR2 from the germline V gene are DFQATT and SNEGSKA (reference sequence). As DNA, the CDR3 is TGCAGTGCCCTGTACACAGATACGCAGTATTTT. This translates into CSALYTDTQYF.

This chain joins TRBV5-3 and TRBJ1-6; 10 nucleotides line up with TRBD1. TRBV5-3 is an ORF, with its function uncertain. The CDR3 loop spans 19 amino acids. V shed 3 bases and J 0 bases; nucleotides not matched to a gene: 9. In DNA, the CDR3 is TGTGCCAGAAGCTATCTCCGGGACAGGGGCTTCTCCTATAATTCACCCCTCCACTTT. Protein product: CARSYLRDRGFSYNSPLHF.

The chain has TRBV7-3 and TRBJ2-1; 7 bases align to TRBD2. The CDR3 covers 17 residues. V lost 5 bases and J lost 4; bases outside the gene matches: 14. CDR1 SGHTA and CDR2 FQGTGA come from the germline V gene. DNA for the CDR3: TGTGCCAGCAGCGCCAGGGAGGGATCTTTGATATACAATGAGCAGTTCTTC. Translated, it gives CASSAREGSLIYNEQFF. The complete variable domain, with remaining parts taken from reference TRBV7-3 and TRBJ2-1, reads GAGVSQTPSNKVTEKGKYVELRCDPISGHTALYWYRQSLGQGPEFLIYFQGTGAADDSGLPNDRFFAVRPEGSVSTLKIQRTERGDSAVYLCASSAREGSLIYNEQFFGPGTRLTVL.

This clone was seen a single time. The germline gene is not matched at one end of the junction; a read error may be the cause. V and J are TRBV4-1 and TRBJ2-7, with no clear D. Germline V lookup: CDR1 MGHRA, CDR2 YSYEKL. This CDR3 is built from 16 residues. The chain's CDR3 is CASGQVPGFSTYEQYF. DNA for the CDR3: TGCGCCAGCGGCCAAGTACCAGGATTCAGTACTTACGAGCAGTACTTC.

V is TRBV5-5 and J is TRBJ1-4; the D gene is possibly TRBD1 (5 bases). Germline V gene sequence: CDR1 SGHKS, CDR2 YYEKEE (reference sequence). CDR3 length equals 14 residues. The germline V and J ends were trimmed by 0 bases and 4 bases, with 7 bases remaining between them. DNA of the CDR3: TGTGCCAGCAGCTTGGGACAGCTTAATGAAAAACTGTTTTTT. Translating gives CASSLGQLNEKLFF.

The genes are TRBV7-9 and TRBJ2-5, with a tentative D call TRBD2 (7 bases). This CDR3 has 17 amino acids. Trimming took off 7 bases at V and 5 bases at J, with 26 bases between the two ends. CDR1 SEHNR and CDR2 FQNEAQ come from the germline V gene (reference sequence). This chain's CDR3 is CASTSWGGRMEGETQYF. Here the CDR3 DNA reads TGTGCCAGCACCTCATGGGGGGGGCGAATGGAAGGGGAGACCCAGTACTTC. Combining the CDR3 with reference TRBV7-9 and TRBJ2-5 gives the whole variable domain DTGVSQNPRHKITKRGQNVTFRCDPISEHNRLYWYRQTLGQGPEFLTYFQNEAQLEKSRLLSDRFSAERPKGSFSTLEIQRTEQGDSAMYLCASTSWGGRMEGETQYFGPGTRLLVL.

The chain recombines TRBV15 with TRBJ2-3; possible D gene TRBD1, 5 bases. The V gene lost 3 bases and the J gene lost 2 bases, with 12 bases spanning the gap. CDR1 is LNHNV, CDR2 YYDKDF, per germline (reference sequence). There are 15 residues in the CDR3. CDR3 DNA sequence: TGTGCCACCAGCAGGGGCAGGGAATCCACAGATACGCAGTATTTT. Its protein product is CATSRGRESTDTQYF.

V and J are TRBV7-2 and TRBJ1-3; D is perhaps TRBD1 (6 bases). V lost 5 bases to trimming and J lost 4 bases, with 15 bases between them. There are 15 residues in the CDR3. The V gene's germline CDR1 is SGHTA and CDR2 FQGNSA. CDR3 nucleotide sequence: TGTGCCAGCAGCGCCGGACAGCGTCTGGGAAACACCATATATTTT. It yields the protein CASSAGQRLGNTIYF.

The chain employs TRBV5-1 and TRBJ2-5, with D possibly TRBD1 on 6 matching bases. The V end lost 2 bases, the J end lost 2 bases, and 13 bases lay between the germline ends. Germline V gene lookup returns CDR1 SGHRS and CDR2 YFSETQ. The CDR3 runs to 15 residues. Here the CDR3 DNA reads TGCGCCAGCAGCTTCGCCGGGACACTGCAAGAGACCCAGTACTTC. As protein: CASSFAGTLQETQYF.